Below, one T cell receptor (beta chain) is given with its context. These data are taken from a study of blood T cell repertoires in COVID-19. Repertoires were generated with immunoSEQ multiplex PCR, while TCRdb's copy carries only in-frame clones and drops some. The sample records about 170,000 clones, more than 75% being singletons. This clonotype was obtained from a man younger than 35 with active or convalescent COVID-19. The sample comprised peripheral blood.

CDR3 DNA: TGTGCCAGCAGCTTACAGGGGGGAAACTATGGCTACACCTTC. It encodes CASSLQGGNYGYTF. The V gene is TRBV7-9, the J gene TRBJ1-2; TRBD1 matches 7 bases. CDR1 and CDR2 from the germline V gene are SEHNR and FQNEAQ (reference sequence). This CDR3 has 14 amino acids. J was trimmed by 2 bases and V by 2 bases; bases with no gene match: 2.